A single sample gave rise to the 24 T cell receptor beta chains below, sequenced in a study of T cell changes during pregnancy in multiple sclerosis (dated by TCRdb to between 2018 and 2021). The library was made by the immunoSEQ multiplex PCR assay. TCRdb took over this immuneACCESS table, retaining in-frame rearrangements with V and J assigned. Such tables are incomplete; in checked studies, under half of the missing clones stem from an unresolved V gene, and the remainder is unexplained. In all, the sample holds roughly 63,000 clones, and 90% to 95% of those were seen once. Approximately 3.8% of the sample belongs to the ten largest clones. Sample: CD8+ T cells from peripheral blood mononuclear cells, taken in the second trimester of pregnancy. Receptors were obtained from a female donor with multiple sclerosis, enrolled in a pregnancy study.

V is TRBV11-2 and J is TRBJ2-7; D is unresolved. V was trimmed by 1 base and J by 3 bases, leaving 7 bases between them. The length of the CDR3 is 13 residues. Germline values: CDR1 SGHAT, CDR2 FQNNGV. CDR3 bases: TGTGCCAGCAGCTTAGGCGTCTTCTACGAGCAGTACTTC. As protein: CASSLGVFYEQYF.

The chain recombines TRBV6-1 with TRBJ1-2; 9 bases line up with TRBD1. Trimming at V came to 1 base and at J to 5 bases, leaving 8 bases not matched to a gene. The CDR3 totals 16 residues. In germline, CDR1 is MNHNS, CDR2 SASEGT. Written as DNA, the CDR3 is TGTGCCAGCAGTGAAGAGGGGACAGGGAAAGGATATGGCTACACCTTC. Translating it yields CASSEEGTGKGYGYTF.

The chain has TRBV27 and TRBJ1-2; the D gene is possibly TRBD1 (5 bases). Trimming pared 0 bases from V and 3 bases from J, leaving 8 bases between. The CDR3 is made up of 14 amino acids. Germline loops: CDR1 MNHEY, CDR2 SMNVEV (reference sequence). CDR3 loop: CASSLSGRDYGYTF. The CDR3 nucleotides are TGTGCCAGCAGTTTATCTGGCAGGGACTATGGCTACACCTTC.

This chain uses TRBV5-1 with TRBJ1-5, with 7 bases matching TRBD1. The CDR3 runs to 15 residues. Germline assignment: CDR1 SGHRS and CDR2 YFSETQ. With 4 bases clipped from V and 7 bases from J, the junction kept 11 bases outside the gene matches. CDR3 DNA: TGCGCCAGCAGCCCTGGGGACAGCATTTTCCAGCCCCAGCATTTT. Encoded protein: CASSPGDSIFQPQHF.

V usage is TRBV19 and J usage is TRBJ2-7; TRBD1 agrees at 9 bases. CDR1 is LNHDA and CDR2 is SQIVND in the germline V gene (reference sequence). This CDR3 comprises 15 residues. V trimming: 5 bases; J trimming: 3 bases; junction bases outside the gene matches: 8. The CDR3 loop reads CASSGHPGQGYEQYF. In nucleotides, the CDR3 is TGTGCCAGTAGTGGACACCCGGGACAGGGCTACGAGCAGTACTTC.

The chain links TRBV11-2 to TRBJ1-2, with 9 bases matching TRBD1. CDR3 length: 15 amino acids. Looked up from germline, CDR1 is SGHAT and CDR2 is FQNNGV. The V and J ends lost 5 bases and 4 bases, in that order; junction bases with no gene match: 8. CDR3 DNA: TGTGCCAGCAGCACCCGGGACAGGGCCTTCTATGGCTACACCTTC. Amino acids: CASSTRDRAFYGYTF.

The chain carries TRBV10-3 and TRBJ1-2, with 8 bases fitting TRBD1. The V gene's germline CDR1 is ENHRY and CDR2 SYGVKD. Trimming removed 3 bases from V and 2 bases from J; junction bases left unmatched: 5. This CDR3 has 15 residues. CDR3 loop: CAISDLPGGNYGYTF. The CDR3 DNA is TGTGCCATCAGTGATCTCCCAGGGGGCAACTATGGCTACACCTTC.

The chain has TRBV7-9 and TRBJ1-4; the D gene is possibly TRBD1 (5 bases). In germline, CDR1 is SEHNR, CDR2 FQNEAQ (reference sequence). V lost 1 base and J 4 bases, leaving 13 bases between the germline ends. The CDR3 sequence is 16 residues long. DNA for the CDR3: TGTGCCAGCAGCTTAGGATCAGGGAATTTTAATGAAAAACTGTTTTTT. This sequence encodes CASSLGSGNFNEKLFF.

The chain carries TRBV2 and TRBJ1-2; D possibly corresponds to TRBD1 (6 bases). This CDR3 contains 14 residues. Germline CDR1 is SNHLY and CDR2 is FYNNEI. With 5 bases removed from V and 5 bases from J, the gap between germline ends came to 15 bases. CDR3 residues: CASSWEGGGYGYTF. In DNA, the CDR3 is TGTGCCAGCAGTTGGGAGGGGGGGGGTTATGGCTACACCTTC.

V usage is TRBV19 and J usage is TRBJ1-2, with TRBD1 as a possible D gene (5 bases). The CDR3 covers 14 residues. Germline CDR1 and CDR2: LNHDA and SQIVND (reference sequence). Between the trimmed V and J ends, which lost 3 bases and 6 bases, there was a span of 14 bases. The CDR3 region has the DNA TGTGCCAGTAGTATGTGGCAGGGAGGAGATGGCTACACCTTC. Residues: CASSMWQGGDGYTF. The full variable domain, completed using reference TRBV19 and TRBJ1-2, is DGGITQSPKYLFRKEGQNVTLSCEQNLNHDAMYWYRQDPGQGLRLIYYSQIVNDFQKGDIAEGYSVSREKKESFPLTVTSAQKNPTAFYLCASSMWQGGDGYTFGSGTRLTVV.

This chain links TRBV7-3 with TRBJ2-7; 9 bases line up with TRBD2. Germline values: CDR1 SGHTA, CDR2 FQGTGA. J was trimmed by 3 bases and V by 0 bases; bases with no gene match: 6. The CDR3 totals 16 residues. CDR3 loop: CASSLTLGLASYEQYF. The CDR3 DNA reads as TGTGCCAGCAGCTTAACGTTAGGACTAGCGAGCTACGAGCAGTACTTC.

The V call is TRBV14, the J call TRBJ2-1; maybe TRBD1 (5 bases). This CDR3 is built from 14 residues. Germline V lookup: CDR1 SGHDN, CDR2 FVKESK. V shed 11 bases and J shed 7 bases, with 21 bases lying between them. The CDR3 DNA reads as TGTGCCGACGGTCCTGCAGGGTTTCTAAATGAGCAGTTCTTC. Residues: CADGPAGFLNEQFF.

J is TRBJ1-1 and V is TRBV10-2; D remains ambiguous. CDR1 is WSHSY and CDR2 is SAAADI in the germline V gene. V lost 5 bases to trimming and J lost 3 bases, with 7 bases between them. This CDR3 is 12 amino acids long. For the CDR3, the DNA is TGCGCCAGCAGTCGTTCAGACACTGAAGCTTTCTTT. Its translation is CASSRSDTEAFF.

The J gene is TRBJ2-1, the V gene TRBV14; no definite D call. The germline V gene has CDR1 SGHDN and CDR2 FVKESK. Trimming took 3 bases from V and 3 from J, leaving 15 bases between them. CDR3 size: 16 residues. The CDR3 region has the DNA TGTGCCAGCAGCCAGTTCTACGTCCCCGGCTACAATGAGCAGTTCTTC. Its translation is CASSQFYVPGYNEQFF.

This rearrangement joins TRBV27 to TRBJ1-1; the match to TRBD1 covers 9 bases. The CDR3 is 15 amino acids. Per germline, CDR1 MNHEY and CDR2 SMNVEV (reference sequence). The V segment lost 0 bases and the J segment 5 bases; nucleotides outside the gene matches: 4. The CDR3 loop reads CASSLSGQGFTEAFF. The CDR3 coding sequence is TGTGCCAGCAGTTTATCAGGACAGGGGTTTACTGAAGCTTTCTTT.

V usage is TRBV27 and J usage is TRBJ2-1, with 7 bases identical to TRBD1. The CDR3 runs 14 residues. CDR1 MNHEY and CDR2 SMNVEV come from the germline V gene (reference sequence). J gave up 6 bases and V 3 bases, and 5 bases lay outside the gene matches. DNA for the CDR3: TGTGCCAGCAGTTTCGGGACAGCTAGCAATGAGCAGTTCTTC. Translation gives CASSFGTASNEQFF.

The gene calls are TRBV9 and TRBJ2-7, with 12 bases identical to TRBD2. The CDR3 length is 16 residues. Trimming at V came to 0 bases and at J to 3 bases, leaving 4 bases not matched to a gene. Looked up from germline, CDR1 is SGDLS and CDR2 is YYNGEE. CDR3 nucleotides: TGTGCCAGCAGCGTAGGGCTAGCGGGAGGGCTCTACGAGCAGTACTTC. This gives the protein CASSVGLAGGLYEQYF.

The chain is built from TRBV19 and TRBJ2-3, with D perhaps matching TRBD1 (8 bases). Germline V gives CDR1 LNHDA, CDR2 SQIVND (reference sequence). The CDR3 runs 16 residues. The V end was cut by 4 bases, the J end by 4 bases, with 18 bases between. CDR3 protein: CASSTFYRGRADTQYF. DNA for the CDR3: TGTGCCAGTAGTACATTCTACAGGGGGAGGGCAGATACGCAGTATTTT.

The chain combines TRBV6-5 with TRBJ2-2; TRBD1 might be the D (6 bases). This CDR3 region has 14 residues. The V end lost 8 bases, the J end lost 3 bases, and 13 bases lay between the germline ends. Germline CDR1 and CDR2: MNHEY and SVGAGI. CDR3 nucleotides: TGTGCCAGCGCACGACAGGCGGACACCGGGGAGCTGTTTTTT. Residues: CASARQADTGELFF.

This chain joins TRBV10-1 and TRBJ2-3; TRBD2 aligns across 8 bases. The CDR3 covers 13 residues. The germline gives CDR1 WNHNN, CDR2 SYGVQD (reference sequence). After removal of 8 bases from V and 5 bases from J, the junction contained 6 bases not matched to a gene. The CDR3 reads CASSWLAGDTQYF. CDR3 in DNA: TGCGCCAGCTCCTGGCTAGCGGGAGATACGCAGTATTTT.

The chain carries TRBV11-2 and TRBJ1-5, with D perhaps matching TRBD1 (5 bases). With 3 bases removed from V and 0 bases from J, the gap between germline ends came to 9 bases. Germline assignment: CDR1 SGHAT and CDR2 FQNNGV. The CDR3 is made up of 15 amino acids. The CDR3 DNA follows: TGTGCCAGCAGCTTCGGACACTATAGCAATCAGCCCCAGCATTTT. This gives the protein CASSFGHYSNQPQHF.

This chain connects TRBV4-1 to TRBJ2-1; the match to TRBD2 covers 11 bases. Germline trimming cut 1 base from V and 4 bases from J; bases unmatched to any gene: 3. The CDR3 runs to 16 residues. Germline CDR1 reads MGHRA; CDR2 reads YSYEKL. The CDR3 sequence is CASSQVLAGAYNEQFF. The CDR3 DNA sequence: TGCGCCAGCAGCCAAGTACTAGCGGGAGCTTACAATGAGCAGTTCTTC.

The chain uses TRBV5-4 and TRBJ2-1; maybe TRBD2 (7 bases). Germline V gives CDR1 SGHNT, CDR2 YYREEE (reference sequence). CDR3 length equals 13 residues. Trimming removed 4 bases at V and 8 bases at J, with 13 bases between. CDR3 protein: CASSIRGGDEQFF. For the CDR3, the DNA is TGTGCCAGCAGCATTAGGGGGGGGGATGAGCAGTTCTTC. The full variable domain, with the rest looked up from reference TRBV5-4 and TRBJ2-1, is ETGVTQSPTHLIKTRGQQVTLRCSSQSGHNTVSWYQQALGQGPQFIFQYYREEENGRGNFPPRFSGLQFPNYSSELNVNALELDDSALYLCASSIRGGDEQFFGPGTRLTVL.

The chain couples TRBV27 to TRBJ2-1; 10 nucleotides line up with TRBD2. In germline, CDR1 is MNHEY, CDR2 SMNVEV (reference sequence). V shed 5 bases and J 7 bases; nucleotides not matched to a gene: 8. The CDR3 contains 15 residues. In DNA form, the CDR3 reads TGTGCCAGCAGTCCAGGGGGGACTAGCGCGAATGAGCAGTTCTTC. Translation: CASSPGGTSANEQFF.